The 8 T cell receptor beta chains below all came from one sample that was sequenced in a study of blood T cell repertoires in COVID-19. Profiled with immunoSEQ multiplex PCR; TCRdb holds only in-frame clones, not every one. The table shows 180,000 or so clones, with 87% occurring only once. Sequences were obtained from PBMCs or T cells enriched from blood (not recorded which). These receptor sequences come from a human donor with acute COVID-19. The donor label of this sample is uncertain.

This chain connects TRBV5-1 to TRBJ2-2; D possibly corresponds to TRBD1 (6 bases). V dropped 4 bases and J dropped 6 bases, with 10 bases sitting between them. Germline V gene sequence: CDR1 SGHRS, CDR2 YFSETQ. The CDR3 loop spans 13 amino acids. This CDR3 is CASSVEGAGELFF. The CDR3 region has the DNA TGCGCCAGCAGCGTCGAGGGGGCCGGGGAGCTGTTTTTT.

The chain combines TRBV6-5 with TRBJ2-7; 9 bases are shared with TRBD1. This CDR3 region has 14 residues. Trimming took 7 bases from V and 5 from J; bases not matched to a gene: 9. From germline, CDR1 is MNHEY and CDR2 SVGAGI. Here the CDR3 reads CASTSGQGIHEQYF. CDR3 nucleotides: TGTGCCAGCACCAGCGGACAGGGGATCCACGAGCAGTACTTC.

The chain links TRBV27 to TRBJ2-3; no clear D. Germline CDR1 MNHEY, CDR2 SMNVEV (reference sequence). This CDR3 is 15 amino acids long. The V and J ends lost 7 bases and 1 base respectively, with 15 bases between them. The CDR3 sequence is CASNSNRPGTDTQYF. CDR3 bases: TGTGCCAGCAACTCGAACCGCCCGGGCACAGATACGCAGTATTTT.

The chain joins TRBV7-9 to TRBJ1-3; D gene uncertain. Germline lookup yields CDR1 SEHNR and CDR2 FQNEAQ (reference sequence). The CDR3 covers 11 residues. The V gene lost 11 bases and the J gene lost 4 bases, with 9 bases spanning the gap. CDR3 residues: CAGGQGNTIYF. Written as DNA, the CDR3 is TGTGCCGGAGGGCAGGGAAACACCATATATTTT. Full variable domain (outside the CDR3, taken from reference TRBV7-9 and TRBJ1-3): DTGVSQNPRHKITKRGQNVTFRCDPISEHNRLYWYRQTLGQGPEFLTYFQNEAQLEKSRLLSDRFSAERPKGSFSTLEIQRTEQGDSAMYLCAGGQGNTIYFGEGSWLTVV.

The chain carries TRBV7-2 and TRBJ2-1; D is possibly TRBD2 (5 bases). The V end lost 4 bases, the J end lost 10 bases, and 14 bases lay between the germline ends. Germline assignment: CDR1 SGHTA and CDR2 FQGNSA. This CDR3 region has 13 residues. The CDR3 region is CASSSRVSVEQFF. CDR3 coding DNA: TGTGCCAGCAGCTCGAGGGTATCGGTGGAGCAGTTCTTC.

The genes are TRBV2 and TRBJ1-2; perhaps TRBD1 as D (6 bases). Germline V gene data show CDR1 as SNHLY and CDR2 as FYNNEI. This CDR3 has 13 residues. Trimming stripped 4 bases from V and 4 bases from J, with 10 bases between. In DNA, the CDR3 is TGTGCCAGCAGTGTACAAGGGGGCTATGGCTACACCTTC. Translated, it gives CASSVQGGYGYTF. Full variable domain (rest looked up from reference TRBV2 and TRBJ1-2): EPEVTQTPSHQVTQMGQEVILRCVPISNHLYFYWYRQILGQKVEFLVSFYNNEISEKSEIFDDQFSVERPDGSNFTLKIRSTKLEDSAMYFCASSVQGGYGYTFGSGTRLTVV.

Worth noting for this clone: A junction end diverges from the germline sequence, so it may reflect a read error. The chain couples TRBV6-5 to TRBJ2-7; TRBD1 matches 9 bases. CDR1 MNHEY and CDR2 SVGAGI come from the germline V gene. This CDR3 contains 12 residues. CDR3 in amino acids: CAIYGTGKSADF. The CDR3 nucleotides read TGTGCCATATACGGGACAGGGAAATCAGCGGACTTC.

The genes are TRBV11-1 and TRBJ2-7, with TRBD1 matching 7 bases. The germline gives CDR1 SGHAT, CDR2 FQDESV (reference sequence). This CDR3 is 16 amino acids long. Trimming removed 5 bases from V and 7 bases from J; junction bases left unmatched: 17. CDR3 residues: CASSPATGILGKEQYF. The CDR3 DNA follows: TGTGCCAGCAGCCCCGCGACAGGGATCCTGGGAAAAGAGCAGTACTTC. The whole variable domain, filled in from reference TRBV11-1 and TRBJ2-7, reads EAEVAQSPRYKITEKSQAVAFWCDPISGHATLYWYRQILGQGPELLVQFQDESVVDDSQLPKDRFSAERLKGVDSTLKIQPAELGDSAMYLCASSPATGILGKEQYFGPGTRLTVT.